The clone carrying this T cell receptor (beta chain) was recorded at least ten times. Its antigen is as yet unknown. The CDR3 is 13 residues long. CDR1 is SQVTM, CDR2 ANQGSEA, per germline. Trimming cost V 5 bases and J 4 bases; bases outside gene matches: 5. MiXCR, run by TCRdb on the PCR reads, gives a single entry per CDR3 protein. The sample holds 97,000 or so distinct CDR3 sequences; 20% to 25% are singletons and the top ten take around 1%. This sample is part of a study of molecular identifiers for immune sequencing clone quantification. Findings of the study overall: Clones that exceeded 20 RNA copies held over 99% of effector molecules, yet under 1% in naive cells.

The sample comprised naive CD8+ T cells from blood, with Jurkat cell RNA spiked in. Noted subset: FACS-sorted CD8+CD4-CCR7+CD45RA+ naive T cells. The chain joins TRBV29-1 to TRBJ2-1, with 7 bases aligning to TRBD2. The source is a human donor in good health. Some libraries in this study had Jurkat cell RNA spiked in. CDR3 residues: CSVILAQYNEQFF. CDR3 in DNA: TGCAGCGTTATACTAGCGCAGTACAATGAGCAGTTCTTC.